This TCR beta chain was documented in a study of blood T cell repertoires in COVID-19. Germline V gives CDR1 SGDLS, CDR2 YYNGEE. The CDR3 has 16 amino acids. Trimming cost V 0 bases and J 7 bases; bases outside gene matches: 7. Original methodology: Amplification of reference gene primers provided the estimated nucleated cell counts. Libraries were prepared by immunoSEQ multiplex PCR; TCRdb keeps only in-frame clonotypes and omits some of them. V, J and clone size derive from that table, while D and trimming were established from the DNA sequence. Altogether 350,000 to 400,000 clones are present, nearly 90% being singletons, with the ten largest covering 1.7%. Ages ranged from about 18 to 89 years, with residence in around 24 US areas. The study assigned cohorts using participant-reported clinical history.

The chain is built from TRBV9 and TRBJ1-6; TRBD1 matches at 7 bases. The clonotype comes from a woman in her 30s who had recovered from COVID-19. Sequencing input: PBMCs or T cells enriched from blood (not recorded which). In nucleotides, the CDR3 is TGTGCCAGCAGCGTAGGTACAGGGGCCTGGAATTCACCCCTCCACTTT. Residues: CASSVGTGAWNSPLHF.